This T cell receptor (beta chain) stems from a study of blood T cell repertoires in COVID-19. Overall study context: The cDNA or gDNA used as material had been derived from T cells, B-cell-depleted T cells, or PBMCs.

Seattle enrolled patients during active infection and tracked them longitudinally. The CDR3 has 14 amino acids. Germline-derived CDR1 and CDR2 are GTSNPN and SVGIG (reference sequence). The V and J ends lost 0 bases and 4 bases, in that order; junction bases with no gene match: 5. This table comes from immunoSEQ multiplex PCR, and its TCRdb copy is limited to in-frame clones, with some not included. The data show 200,000 to 300,000 clones, with about 84% seen just once and 5.5% to 6.5% held by the top ten. The chain uses TRBV30 and TRBJ1-2, with 7 bases lining up with TRBD1. Sequencing was done on a sample of peripheral blood. The clonotype originates from an elderly woman with COVID-19, enrolled during active disease. For the CDR3, the DNA is TGTGCCTGGAGTGTACGGGGGACAGCCTATGGCTACACCTTC. As protein: CAWSVRGTAYGYTF.